This TCR beta chain was observed in a study of human thymus T cells. General study results and limits: There appeared to be biased usage of V and J genes in thymic and blood repertoires. Highly overlapping thymic repertoires in unrelated individuals were reported by related research.

Worth noting for this clone: As yet, its antigen is unknown.

The protocol was immunoSEQ multiplex PCR, while the TCRdb copy is restricted to in-frame clones and leaves out a portion. The sample lists some 120,000 clones, around 95% occurring once. Corrective heart surgery yielded the resections from which the thymus tissue came. Donation was from healthy Finnish infants who were having corrective surgery that addressed congenital heart defects. V was pared by 5 bases and J by 3 bases, with 1 base of the junction left unmatched. The CDR3 has 14 residues. Per the germline V gene, CDR1 is SNHLY and CDR2 is FYNNEI. V usage is TRBV2 and J usage is TRBJ2-5, with 12 bases that match TRBD2. This receptor was taken from a boy younger than two with a congenital heart defect but otherwise immunologically healthy. Sequencing was performed on thymus tissue. The CDR3 loop is CASSPSGGEETQYF. DNA of the CDR3: TGTGCCAGCAGTCCTAGCGGGGGGGAAGAGACCCAGTACTTC.